This T cell receptor beta chain was retrieved from a study of T cell responses to AZD1222 COVID-19 vaccine. Sequenced by immunoSEQ multiplex PCR; TCRdb stores in-frame clones only, minus some. The table lists about 120,000 clones, 85% to 90% of them singletons. Second-dose timings of about 4 or about 12 weeks were pooled. The CDR3 length is 12 residues. Trimming cost V 7 bases and J 4 bases, with 7 bases left between them. Germline CDR1 reads SNHLY; CDR2 reads FYNNEI. The receptor was isolated from an adult who received the AZD1222 COVID-19 vaccine. Sequencing used peripheral blood, obtained 28 days after the second AZD1222 dose. V is TRBV2 and J is TRBJ2-2; no reliable D call. The CDR3 sequence: CASMSGTGELFF. The CDR3 coding sequence is TGTGCCAGCATGAGTGGCACCGGGGAGCTGTTTTTT.